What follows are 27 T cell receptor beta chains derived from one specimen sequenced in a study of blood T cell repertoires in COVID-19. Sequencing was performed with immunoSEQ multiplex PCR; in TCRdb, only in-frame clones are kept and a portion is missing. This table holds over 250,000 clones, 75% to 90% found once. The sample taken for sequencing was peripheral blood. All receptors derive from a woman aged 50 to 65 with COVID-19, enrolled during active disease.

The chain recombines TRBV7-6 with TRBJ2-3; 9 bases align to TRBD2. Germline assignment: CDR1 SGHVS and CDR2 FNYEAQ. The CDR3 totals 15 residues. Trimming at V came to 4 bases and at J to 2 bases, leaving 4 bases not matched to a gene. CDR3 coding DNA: TGTGCCAGCAGCTATAGCGGGAGCAACACAGATACGCAGTATTTT. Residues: CASSYSGSNTDTQYF.

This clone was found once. CDR3 sequence (DNA): TGTGCCACCGGGACAGGGGGAAGTGGCACTGAAGCTTTCTTT. Protein product: CATGTGGSGTEAFF. The chain combines TRBV15 with TRBJ1-1, with TRBD1 matching over 11 bases. The CDR3 spans 14 residues. V was pared by 8 bases and J by 4 bases, with 6 bases of the junction left unmatched. CDR1 and CDR2 from the germline V gene are LNHNV and YYDKDF (reference sequence).

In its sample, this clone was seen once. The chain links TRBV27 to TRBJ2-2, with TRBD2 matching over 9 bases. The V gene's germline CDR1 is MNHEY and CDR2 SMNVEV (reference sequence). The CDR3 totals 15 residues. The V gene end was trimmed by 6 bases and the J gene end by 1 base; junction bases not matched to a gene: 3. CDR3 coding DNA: TGTGCCAGCAGGCTAGCGGGGCAGAACACCGGGGAGCTGTTTTTT. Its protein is CASRLAGQNTGELFF.

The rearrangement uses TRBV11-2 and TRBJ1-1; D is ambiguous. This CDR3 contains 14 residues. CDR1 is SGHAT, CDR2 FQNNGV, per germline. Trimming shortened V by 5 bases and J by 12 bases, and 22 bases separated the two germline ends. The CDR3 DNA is TGTGCCAGCAGCCCTGACAATACCCTACCAAGGACTTTCTTT. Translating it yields CASSPDNTLPRTFF. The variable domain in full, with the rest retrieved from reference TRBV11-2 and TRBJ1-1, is EAGVAQSPRYKIIEKRQSVAFWCNPISGHATLYWYQQILGQGPKLLIQFQNNGVVDDSQLPKDRFSAERLKGVDSTLKIQPAKLEDSAVYLCASSPDNTLPRTFFGQGTRLTVV.

The CDR3 reads CASISQATGEKLFF. DNA of the CDR3: TGTGCCAGCATTTCTCAGGCAACTGGGGAAAAACTGTTTTTT. The chain links TRBV28 to TRBJ1-4; no firm D call. Looked up from germline, CDR1 is MDHEN and CDR2 is SYDVKM. The CDR3 extends over 14 amino acids. The germline V and J ends were trimmed by 7 bases and 8 bases, with 17 bases remaining between them.

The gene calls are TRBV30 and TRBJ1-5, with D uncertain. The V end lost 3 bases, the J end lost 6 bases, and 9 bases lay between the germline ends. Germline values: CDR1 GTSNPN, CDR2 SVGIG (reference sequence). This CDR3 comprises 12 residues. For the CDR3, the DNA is TGTGCCTGGAGACAGTTAGGTCAGCCCCAGCATTTT. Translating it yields CAWRQLGQPQHF.

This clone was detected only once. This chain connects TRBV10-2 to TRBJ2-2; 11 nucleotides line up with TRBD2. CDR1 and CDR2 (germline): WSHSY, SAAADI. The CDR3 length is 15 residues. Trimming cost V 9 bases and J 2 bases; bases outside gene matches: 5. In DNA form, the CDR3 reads TGCGCCAGTCAGGGACTAGCGGAAAACACCGGGGAGCTGTTTTTT. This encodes CASQGLAENTGELFF.

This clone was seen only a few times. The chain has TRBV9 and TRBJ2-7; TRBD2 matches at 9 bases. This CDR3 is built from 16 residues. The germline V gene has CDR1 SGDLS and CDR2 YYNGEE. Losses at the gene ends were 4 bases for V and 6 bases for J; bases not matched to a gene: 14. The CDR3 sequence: CASSFAEAGGPCEQYF. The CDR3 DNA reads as TGTGCCAGCAGCTTCGCAGAGGCGGGAGGGCCTTGCGAGCAGTACTTC.

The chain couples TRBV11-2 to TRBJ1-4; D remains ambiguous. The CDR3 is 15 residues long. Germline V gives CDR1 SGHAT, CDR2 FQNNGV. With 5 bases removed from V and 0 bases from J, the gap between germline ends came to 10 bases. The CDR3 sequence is CASSTMGTTNEKLFF. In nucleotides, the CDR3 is TGTGCCAGCAGCACGATGGGCACAACTAATGAAAAACTGTTTTTT.

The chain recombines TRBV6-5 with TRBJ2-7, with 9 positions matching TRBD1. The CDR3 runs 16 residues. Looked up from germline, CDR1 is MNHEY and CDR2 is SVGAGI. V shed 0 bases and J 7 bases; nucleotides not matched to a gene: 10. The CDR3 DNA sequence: TGTGCCAGCAGTTACTCCCTTCCGGACAGGGGTGGGGAGCAGTACTTC. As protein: CASSYSLPDRGGEQYF.

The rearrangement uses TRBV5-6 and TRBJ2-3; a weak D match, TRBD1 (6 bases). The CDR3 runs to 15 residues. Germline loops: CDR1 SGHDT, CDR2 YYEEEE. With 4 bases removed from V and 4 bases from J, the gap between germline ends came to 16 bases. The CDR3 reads CASSTRQVIADTQYF. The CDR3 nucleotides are TGTGCCAGCAGCACCCGACAGGTTATCGCAGATACGCAGTATTTT.

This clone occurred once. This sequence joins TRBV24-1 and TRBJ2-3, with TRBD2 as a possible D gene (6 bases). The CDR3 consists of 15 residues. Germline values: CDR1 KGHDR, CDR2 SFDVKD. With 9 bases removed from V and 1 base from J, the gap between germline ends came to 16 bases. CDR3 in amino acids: CATETSRGGTDTQYF. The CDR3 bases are TGTGCCACCGAAACTAGCCGTGGTGGCACAGATACGCAGTATTTT.

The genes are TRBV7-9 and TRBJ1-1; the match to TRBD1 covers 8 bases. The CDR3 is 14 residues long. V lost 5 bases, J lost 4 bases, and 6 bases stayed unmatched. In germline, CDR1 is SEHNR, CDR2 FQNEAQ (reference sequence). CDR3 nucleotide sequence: TGTGCCAGCAGCAGGGGACAGGTGGGCACTGAAGCTTTCTTT. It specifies CASSRGQVGTEAFF.

CDR3 sequence reads: CASSAFSVARGFF. CDR3 DNA: TGTGCCAGCAGCGCCTTTTCGGTCGCCCGGGGTTTCTTT. The rearrangement uses TRBV9 and TRBJ1-1; D is undetermined. From germline, CDR1 is SGDLS and CDR2 YYNGEE. V was trimmed by 3 bases and J by 13 bases, leaving 19 bases between them. The CDR3 totals 13 residues.

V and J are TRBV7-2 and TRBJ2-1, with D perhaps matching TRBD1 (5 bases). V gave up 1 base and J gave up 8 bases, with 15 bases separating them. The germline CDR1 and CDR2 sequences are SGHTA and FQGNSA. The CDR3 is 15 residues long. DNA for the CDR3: TGTGCCAGCAGCTTAGAATTGACAGTGGGCTATGAGCAGTTCTTC. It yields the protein CASSLELTVGYEQFF. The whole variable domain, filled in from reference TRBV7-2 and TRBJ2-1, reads GAGVSQSPSNKVTEKGKDVELRCDPISGHTALYWYRQSLGQGLEFLIYFQGNSAPDKSGLPSDRFSAERTGGSVSTLTIQRTQQEDSAVYLCASSLELTVGYEQFFGPGTRLTVL.

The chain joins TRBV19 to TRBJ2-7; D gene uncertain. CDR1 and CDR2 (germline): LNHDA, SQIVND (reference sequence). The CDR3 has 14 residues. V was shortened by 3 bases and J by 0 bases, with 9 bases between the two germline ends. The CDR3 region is CASSITHLSYEQYF. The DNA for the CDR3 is TGTGCCAGTAGTATTACACACCTCTCCTACGAGCAGTACTTC.

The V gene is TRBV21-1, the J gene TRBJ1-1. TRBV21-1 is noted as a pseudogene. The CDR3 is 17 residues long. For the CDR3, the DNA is TGTGCCAGCAGAATCCCCCCCAGGAGGATTCCCCGCACTGAAGCTTTCTTT. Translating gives CASRIPPRRIPRTEAFF.

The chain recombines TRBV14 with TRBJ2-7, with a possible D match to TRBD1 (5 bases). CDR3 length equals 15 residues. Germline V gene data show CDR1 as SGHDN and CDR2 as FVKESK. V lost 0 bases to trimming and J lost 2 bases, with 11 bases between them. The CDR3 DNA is TGTGCCAGCAGCCAAGATTCAGGGTACCCCTACGAGCAGTACTTC. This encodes CASSQDSGYPYEQYF.

The CDR3 region has the DNA TGCGCCAGCACCTGGCAGGATAATTCACCCCTCCACTTT. Protein sequence: CASTWQDNSPLHF. This chain links TRBV10-2 with TRBJ1-6; no clear D gene. The CDR3 is made up of 13 amino acids. CDR1 and CDR2 from the germline V gene are WSHSY and SAAADI. V lost 7 bases and J 5 bases, leaving 9 bases between the germline ends.

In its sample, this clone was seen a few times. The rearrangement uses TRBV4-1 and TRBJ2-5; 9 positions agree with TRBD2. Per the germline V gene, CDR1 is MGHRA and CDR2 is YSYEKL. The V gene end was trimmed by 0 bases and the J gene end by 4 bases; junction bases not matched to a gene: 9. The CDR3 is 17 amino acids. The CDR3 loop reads CASSQDREAGGRETQYF. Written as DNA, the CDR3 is TGCGCCAGCAGCCAAGACAGAGAAGCGGGAGGACGAGAGACCCAGTACTTC.

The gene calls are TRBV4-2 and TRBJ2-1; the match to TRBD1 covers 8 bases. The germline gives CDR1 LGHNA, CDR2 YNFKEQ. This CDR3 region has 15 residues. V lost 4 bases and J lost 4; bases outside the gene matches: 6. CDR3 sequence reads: CASSPRQGPYNEQFF. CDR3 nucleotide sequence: TGTGCCAGCAGCCCTAGACAGGGGCCATACAATGAGCAGTTCTTC.

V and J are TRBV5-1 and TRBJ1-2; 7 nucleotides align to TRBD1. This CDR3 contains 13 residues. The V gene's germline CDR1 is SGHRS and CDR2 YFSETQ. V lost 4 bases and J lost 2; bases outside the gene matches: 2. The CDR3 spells CASSVTGNYGYTF. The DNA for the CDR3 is TGCGCCAGCAGCGTGACAGGGAACTATGGCTACACCTTC.

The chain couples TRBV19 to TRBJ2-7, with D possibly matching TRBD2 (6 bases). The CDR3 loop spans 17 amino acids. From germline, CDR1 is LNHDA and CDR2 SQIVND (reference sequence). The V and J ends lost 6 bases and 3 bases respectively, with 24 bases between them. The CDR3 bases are TGTGCCAGTAGCTCAACTCAAGGCGCGGGACCCCTCTACGAGCAGTACTTC. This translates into CASSSTQGAGPLYEQYF.

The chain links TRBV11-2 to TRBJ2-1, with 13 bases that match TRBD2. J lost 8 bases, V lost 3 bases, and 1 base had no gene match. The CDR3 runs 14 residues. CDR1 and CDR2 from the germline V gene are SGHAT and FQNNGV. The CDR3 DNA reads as TGTGCCAGCAGCTTCGGACTAGCGGGAGATGAGCAGTTCTTC. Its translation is CASSFGLAGDEQFF.

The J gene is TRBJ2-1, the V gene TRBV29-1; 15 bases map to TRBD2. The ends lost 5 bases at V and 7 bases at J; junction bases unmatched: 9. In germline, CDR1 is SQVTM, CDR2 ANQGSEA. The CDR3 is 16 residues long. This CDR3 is CSVLLVGLAGGNEQFF. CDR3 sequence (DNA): TGCAGCGTTTTACTGGTTGGACTAGCGGGAGGGAATGAGCAGTTCTTC.

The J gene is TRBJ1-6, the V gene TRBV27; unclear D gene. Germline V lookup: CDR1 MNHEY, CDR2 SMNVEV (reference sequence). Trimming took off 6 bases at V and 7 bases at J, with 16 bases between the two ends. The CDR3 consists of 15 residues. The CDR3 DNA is TGTGCCAGCAGCCCCCCCCGTCTTTTAAATTCACCCCTCCACTTT. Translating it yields CASSPPRLLNSPLHF.

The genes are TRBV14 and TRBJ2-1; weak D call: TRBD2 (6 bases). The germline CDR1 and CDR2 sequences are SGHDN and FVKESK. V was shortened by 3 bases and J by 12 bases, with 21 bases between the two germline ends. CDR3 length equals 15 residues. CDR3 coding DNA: TGTGCCAGCAGCCATGCGGAGGGCCGGGCGGTTGGGCAGTTCTTC. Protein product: CASSHAEGRAVGQFF.